One sample yielded the 7 T cell receptor beta chains listed below, sequenced in a study of human T cells and chemical hapten exposure. Time point of the sample: pre-sensitization, week 0. Treatment noted: therapeutic diphenylcyclopropenone sensitization with weekly scalp DPC. TCRdb re-analysed the RACE reads in MiXCR, keeping a single row per CDR3 protein. The profile shows approximately 370,000 distinct CDR3 sequences, 5.5% of them singletons. Sequenced material: whole blood, taken in connection with sensitization to the hapten diphenylcyclopropenone (DPC). These receptors originate from a woman aged 18-29 years with alopecia areata. Some clones in this sample may be carry-over from other donors' samples.

Many counts were recorded for this clonotype. V and J are TRBV13 and TRBJ1-4; D is unclear. This CDR3 has 15 amino acids. Trimming shortened V by 5 bases and J by 7 bases, and 17 bases separated the two germline ends. Germline V CDR1 and CDR2: PRHDT, FYEKMQ (reference sequence). This chain's CDR3 is CASSIRAPMGEKLFF. In nucleotides, the CDR3 is TGTGCCAGCAGCATCCGGGCCCCGATGGGTGAAAAACTGTTTTTT.

This chain joins TRBV25-1 and TRBJ2-2, with no clear D. The CDR3 is 13 amino acids. CDR1 and CDR2 from the germline V gene are MGHDK and SYGVNS. V lost 8 bases, J lost 4 bases, and 11 bases lay in between. This CDR3 reads CASGRTGTGELFF. For the CDR3, the DNA is TGTGCCAGCGGAAGGACGGGCACCGGGGAGCTGTTTTTT.

The rearrangement joins TRBV2 to TRBJ2-3; D call uncertain. Looked up from germline, CDR1 is SNHLY and CDR2 is FYNNEI. V lost 2 bases to trimming and J lost 1 base, with 13 bases between them. There are 16 residues in the CDR3. The CDR3 nucleotides are TGTGCCAGCAGTGAAAGGGCGCTCTATGGCACAGATACGCAGTATTTT. Residues: CASSERALYGTDTQYF.

This clonotype was picked up many times. In DNA form, the CDR3 reads TGTGCCAGCAGCTTAGTTGCGGGGGGCGTCACAGATACGCAGTATTTT. Translated, it gives CASSLVAGGVTDTQYF. The rearrangement links TRBV13 to TRBJ2-3; TRBD2 agrees at 8 bases. The CDR3 extends over 16 amino acids. CDR1 PRHDT and CDR2 FYEKMQ come from the germline V gene (reference sequence). The V segment lost 1 base and the J segment 2 bases; nucleotides outside the gene matches: 5.

This clonotype was detected many times. The gene calls are TRBV2 and TRBJ2-3; perhaps TRBD1 as D (6 bases). V dropped 1 base and J dropped 2 bases, with 13 bases sitting between them. The germline CDR1 and CDR2 sequences are SNHLY and FYNNEI. This CDR3 comprises 16 residues. CDR3 amino acids: CASSEGAGVLTDTQYF. Written as DNA, the CDR3 is TGTGCCAGCAGTGAAGGTGCAGGGGTCCTCACAGATACGCAGTATTTT.

The sample holds many counts of this clonotype. The chain couples TRBV7-9 to TRBJ1-3, with TRBD1 matching 9 bases. The CDR3 runs to 14 residues. The germline gives CDR1 SEHNR, CDR2 FQNEAQ (reference sequence). The DNA of the CDR3 is TGTGCACCCGGACAGGGGAGCTCTGGAAACACCATATATTTT. As protein: CAPGQGSSGNTIYF.

This clonotype was detected many times. The gene calls are TRBV28 and TRBJ1-4; D not certain. V dropped 6 bases and J dropped 5 bases, with 13 bases sitting between them. Germline V gene data show CDR1 as MDHEN and CDR2 as SYDVKM. This CDR3 contains 14 residues. The CDR3 nucleotides read TGTGCCAGCAGCCCCCCTGGGAGAAATGAAAAACTGTTTTTT. This encodes CASSPPGRNEKLFF.